The 13 T cell receptor beta chains below come from one sample, sequenced in a study of CD4+ T cells in melanoma. Clones were sequenced by immunoSEQ multiplex PCR, and TCRdb holds only the in-frame ones, with some missing. The table has roughly 5,100 clones, about 61% seen once. The sequenced sample was cells from a culture (not recorded whether cultured in vitro). The origin of the receptors is a human donor with melanoma.

This clone is medium-sized in the sample. The V and J genes are TRBV13 and TRBJ1-6; the D is unclear. V lost 5 bases and J 0 bases, leaving 8 bases between the germline ends. This CDR3 region has 15 residues. The V gene's germline CDR1 is PRHDT and CDR2 FYEKMQ (reference sequence). CDR3 protein: CASSPRGSYNSPLHF. The CDR3 nucleotides are TGTGCCAGCAGCCCCCGCGGCTCCTATAATTCACCCCTCCACTTT.

V is TRBV28 and J is TRBJ1-5; D gene unclear. The CDR3 consists of 16 residues. V was pared by 6 bases and J by 2 bases, with 17 bases between. In germline, CDR1 is MDHEN, CDR2 SYDVKM. CDR3 residues: CASSPLAVFRNQPQHF. The CDR3 DNA reads TGTGCCAGCAGCCCCCTGGCAGTTTTTCGCAATCAGCCCCAGCATTTT.

This clone has just a few counts. The chain carries TRBV7-9 and TRBJ1-1; a possible D gene is TRBD1 (5 bases). Between the trimmed V and J ends, which lost 4 bases and 5 bases, there was a span of 14 bases. The CDR3 is 14 residues long. CDR1 and CDR2 (germline): SEHNR, FQNEAQ (reference sequence). This CDR3 is CASSSIGGGTEAFF. CDR3 coding DNA: TGTGCCAGCAGCTCCATAGGTGGGGGTACTGAAGCTTTCTTT.

The rearrangement joins TRBV5-6 to TRBJ1-4; D uncertain. Germline lookup yields CDR1 SGHDT and CDR2 YYEEEE. This CDR3 has 15 residues. Between the trimmed V and J ends, which lost 2 bases and 5 bases, there was a span of 13 bases. The CDR3 region is CASSFGPTGNEKLFF. The CDR3 nucleotides read TGTGCCAGCAGCTTCGGGCCGACGGGCAATGAAAAACTGTTTTTT.

This clone was picked up a small number of times. This sequence joins TRBV9 and TRBJ2-7; possible D gene TRBD1, 5 bases. Trimming took 0 bases from V and 4 from J, leaving 26 bases between them. Looked up from germline, CDR1 is SGDLS and CDR2 is YYNGEE. The CDR3 sequence is 19 residues long. The CDR3 DNA is TGTGCCAGCAGCGTAGCGGACATAATCGGGCCTCCCCCAAATTACGAGCAGTACTTC. As protein: CASSVADIIGPPPNYEQYF.

The chain uses TRBV28 and TRBJ1-1; D gene ambiguous. V lost 1 base to trimming and J lost 7 bases, with 10 bases between them. CDR1 and CDR2 (germline): MDHEN, SYDVKM. This CDR3 has 13 amino acids. CDR3 protein: CASSLLGHGEAFF. In DNA form, the CDR3 reads TGTGCCAGCAGTTTATTAGGCCACGGTGAAGCTTTCTTT. The whole variable domain, filled in from reference TRBV28 and TRBJ1-1, reads DVKVTQSSRYLVKRTGEKVFLECVQDMDHENMFWYRQDPGLGLRLIYFSYDVKMKEKGDIPEGYSVSREKKERFSLILESASTNQTSMYLCASSLLGHGEAFFGQGTRLTVV.

V is TRBV5-1 and J is TRBJ1-1; TRBD1 might be the D (5 bases). This CDR3 is built from 13 residues. V lost 3 bases, J lost 0 bases, and 6 bases lay in between. CDR1 is SGHRS, CDR2 YFSETQ, per germline. The CDR3 sequence: CASSWDVNTEAFF. The CDR3 DNA follows: TGCGCCAGCAGCTGGGACGTGAACACTGAAGCTTTCTTT.

The rearrangement joins TRBV2 to TRBJ2-2, with TRBD1 as a possible D gene (5 bases). This CDR3 comprises 11 residues. The V gene's germline CDR1 is SNHLY and CDR2 FYNNEI. This CDR3 reads CAARGTGELFF. CDR3 in DNA: TGTGCAGCAAGGGGCACCGGGGAGCTGTTTTTT.

V usage is TRBV5-5 and J usage is TRBJ2-5; 9 bases fit TRBD2. The CDR3 consists of 15 residues. Germline CDR1 is SGHKS and CDR2 is YYEKEE (reference sequence). V shed 2 bases and J 5 bases; nucleotides not matched to a gene: 7. As DNA, the CDR3 is TGTGCCAGCAGCTTCGGGCGGGGGGGCCTCGAGACCCAGTACTTC. Its protein is CASSFGRGGLETQYF. Looking up the rest from reference TRBV5-5 and TRBJ2-5 gives the full variable domain: DAGVTQSPTHLIKTRGQQVTLRCSPISGHKSVSWYQQVLGQGPQFIFQYYEKEERGRGNFPDRFSARQFPNYSSELNVNALLLGDSALYLCASSFGRGGLETQYFGPGTRLLVL.

The V and J genes are TRBV3-1 (or the pseudogene TRBV3-2) and TRBJ2-3; D is possibly TRBD2 (5 bases). Germline V gene data show CDR1 as LGHDT and CDR2 as YNNKEL (reference sequence). The V gene lost 1 base and the J gene lost 4 bases, with 9 bases spanning the gap. The CDR3 loop spans 14 amino acids. The CDR3 reads CASSQGAGADTQYF. In DNA, the CDR3 is TGTGCCAGCAGCCAAGGGGCCGGGGCAGATACGCAGTATTTT.

The J gene is TRBJ1-1, the V gene TRBV27; D unresolved. The CDR3 sequence is 15 residues long. V lost 7 bases, J lost 1 base, and 16 bases lay in between. Per the germline V gene, CDR1 is MNHEY and CDR2 is SMNVEV (reference sequence). CDR3 loop: CASKKIRAENTEAFF. Here the CDR3 DNA reads TGTGCCAGCAAGAAAATAAGGGCCGAGAACACTGAAGCTTTCTTT.

The chain links TRBV19 to TRBJ2-1; 8 bases fit TRBD2. CDR1 and CDR2 from the germline V gene are LNHDA and SQIVND (reference sequence). The CDR3 has 15 amino acids. Germline trimming cut 5 bases from V and 3 bases from J; bases unmatched to any gene: 6. CDR3 sequence (DNA): TGTGCCAGTAGTGTAACTAGCGGAGACTACAATGAGCAGTTCTTC. Translation gives CASSVTSGDYNEQFF.

This clone has just a few counts. J is TRBJ2-7 and V is TRBV5-1; 8 bases are a match to TRBD1. The CDR3 totals 18 residues. V shed 0 bases, J shed 0 bases, and the junction held 11 bases outside the gene matches. The germline V gene has CDR1 SGHRS and CDR2 YFSETQ. The CDR3: CASSLDRGYESTSYEQYF. The CDR3 DNA follows: TGCGCCAGCAGCTTGGACAGGGGGTATGAATCCACCTCCTACGAGCAGTACTTC. Full variable domain (outside the CDR3, taken from reference TRBV5-1 and TRBJ2-7): KAGVTQTPRYLIKTRGQQVTLSCSPISGHRSVSWYQQTPGQGLQFLFEYFSETQRNKGNFPGRFSGRQFSNSRSEMNVSTLELGDSALYLCASSLDRGYESTSYEQYFGPGTRLTVT.